This passage covers 6 T cell receptor beta chains from one sample sequenced in a study of T cell responses to AZD1222 COVID-19 vaccine (dated by TCRdb to about 2021). The time point label for this specimen denotes: baseline before first vaccination. The library was produced with the immunoSEQ multiplex PCR assay. TCRdb took over this immuneACCESS table, retaining in-frame rearrangements with V and J assigned. Such tables are incomplete; in checked studies, under half of the missing clones stem from an unresolved V gene, and the remainder is unexplained. The sample table holds roughly 100,000 clones, of which 88% were seen once. About 20% of the sample belongs to the ten largest clones. Sample: peripheral blood, taken on day 0 of AZD1222 vaccination. These receptors were collected from an adult in good health.

The chain combines TRBV18 with TRBJ2-3, with D unclear. Trimming shortened V by 2 bases and J by 6 bases, and 9 bases separated the two germline ends. The CDR3 has 13 residues. Germline CDR1 is KGHSH and CDR2 is LQKENI. CDR3 coding DNA: TGTGCCAGCTCACCAAGTTCATCGGATACGCAGTATTTT. Its protein product is CASSPSSSDTQYF.

CDR3 residues: CASSPGGAPSYTF. The DNA of the CDR3 is TGTGCCAGCTCACCAGGGGGGGCTCCTAGCTACACCTTC. V usage is TRBV18 and J usage is TRBJ1-2; the D gene is possibly TRBD1 (6 bases). V was trimmed by 2 bases and J by 9 bases, leaving 13 bases between them. Germline CDR1 and CDR2: KGHSH and LQKENI. The CDR3 is 13 amino acids.

This clone came up a few times. V usage is TRBV5-8 and J usage is TRBJ2-1, with 8 bases identical to TRBD2. In germline, CDR1 is SGHTS, CDR2 YDEGEE. The CDR3 extends over 16 amino acids. The trim removed 4 bases at V and 5 bases at J, leaving 11 bases unmatched. The CDR3, as DNA: TGTGCCAGCAGCCATCGTGTAGCGGGAAAGAACAATGAGCAGTTCTTC. Protein sequence: CASSHRVAGKNNEQFF.

This rearrangement joins TRBV18 to TRBJ2-5, with 7 bases fitting TRBD2. This CDR3 has 17 amino acids. V trimming: 3 bases; J trimming: 4 bases; junction bases outside the gene matches: 14. The germline V gene has CDR1 KGHSH and CDR2 LQKENI. The CDR3 here is CASSPLFAGDLPETQYF. Here the CDR3 DNA reads TGTGCCAGCTCACCTCTTTTCGCGGGAGATCTCCCAGAGACCCAGTACTTC.

The rearrangement links TRBV10-3 to TRBJ1-2; D unclear. The V end lost 7 bases, the J end lost 8 bases, and 20 bases lay between the germline ends. Germline V gives CDR1 ENHRY, CDR2 SYGVKD. The CDR3 runs to 14 residues. Written as DNA, the CDR3 is TGTGCCATCACCTGGTCAGAAAGTGTCGGGGGCTACACCTTC. Its translation is CAITWSESVGGYTF.

In DNA form, the CDR3 reads TGTGCCAGCAGCCTCGCCGGGACAGGTACAGATACGCAGTATTTT. Its protein product is CASSLAGTGTDTQYF. The chain joins TRBV7-2 to TRBJ2-3, with 8 bases matching TRBD1. In germline, CDR1 is SGHTA, CDR2 FQGNSA. The V segment lost 5 bases and the J segment 3 bases; nucleotides outside the gene matches: 7. The CDR3 contains 15 residues.